Below, 5 T cell receptor beta chains from the same sample are listed, as sequenced in a study of Graves' ophthalmopathy and Graves' hyperthyroidism. From RNA, the CDR3 regions of TCR beta chains were amplified and sequenced. HTBI-primed first-round RT-PCR preceded second-round multiplex PCR. TCRdb passed the multiplex PCR reads through MiXCR, listing each CDR3 protein once. This table has around 1.1 million distinct CDR3 sequences, about 35% appearing once. The specimen sequenced was peripheral blood or thyroid tissue (not recorded which). The receptors derive from an adult man with Graves' hyperthyroidism.

V and J are TRBV29-1 and TRBJ1-2; 10 bases map to TRBD1. This CDR3 region has 13 residues. The V gene's germline CDR1 is SQVTM and CDR2 ANQGSEA. Trimming cost V 7 bases and J 2 bases; bases outside gene matches: 4. The CDR3 loop is CSAEGQGNYGYTF. The CDR3 nucleotides read TGCAGCGCTGAGGGACAGGGGAACTATGGCTACACCTTC.

The chain links TRBV9 to TRBJ1-3; D is ambiguous. This CDR3 spans 16 amino acids. V lost 0 bases and J lost 0, with 10 bases in between. The germline gives CDR1 SGDLS, CDR2 YYNGEE. The chain's CDR3 is CASSVGPGFSGNTIYF. The CDR3 DNA reads as TGTGCCAGCAGCGTAGGTCCCGGCTTCTCTGGAAACACCATATATTTT. The entire variable domain, with the rest obtained from reference TRBV9 and TRBJ1-3, is as follows: DSGVTQTPKHLITATGQRVTLRCSPRSGDLSVYWYQQSLDQGLQFLIQYYNGEERAKGNILERFSAQQFPDLHSELNLSSLELGDSALYFCASSVGPGFSGNTIYFGEGSWLTVV.

This clonotype turned up a few times. The chain joins TRBV29-1 to TRBJ1-2; TRBD1 might be the D (5 bases). Germline V gives CDR1 SQVTM, CDR2 ANQGSEA. Trimming shortened V by 4 bases and J by 2 bases, and 11 bases separated the two germline ends. The CDR3 is 13 amino acids. The CDR3 DNA reads TGCAGCGTTGTGGGACGGCTGAACTATGGCTACACCTTC. Protein product: CSVVGRLNYGYTF.

The chain joins TRBV15 to TRBJ2-7; D tentatively reads TRBD1 or TRBD2 (5 bases each). The CDR3 extends over 14 amino acids. V was pared by 1 base and J by 5 bases, with 12 bases between. Germline CDR1 is LNHNV and CDR2 is YYDKDF (reference sequence). In nucleotides, the CDR3 is TGTGCCACCAGCAGAGTTCAGGGAGTTCACGAGCAGTACTTC. Protein sequence: CATSRVQGVHEQYF.

This clonotype was counted only a few times. The J gene is TRBJ2-5, the V gene TRBV7-8; 9 bases agree with TRBD2. Germline loops: CDR1 SGHVS, CDR2 FQNEAQ. This CDR3 has 14 residues. J gave up 4 bases and V 6 bases, and 6 bases lay outside the gene matches. As DNA, the CDR3 is TGTGCCAGCAGGGATGGGACTAGCCGAGAGACCCAGTACTTC. It encodes CASRDGTSRETQYF. The entire variable domain, with the rest obtained from reference TRBV7-8 and TRBJ2-5, is as follows: GAGVSQSPRYKVAKRGQDVALRCDPISGHVSLFWYQQALGQGPEFLTYFQNEAQLDKSGLPSDRFFAERPEGSVSTLKIQRTQQEDSAVYLCASRDGTSRETQYFGPGTRLLVL.